One and the same sample provided the 18 T cell receptor beta chains below, sequenced in a study of T cells in Graves' hyperthyroidism and ophthalmopathy. Using RNA transcripts as the source, TCR beta CDR3 regions were amplified. Researchers ran a first-round RT-PCR on the TCR CDR3 using the HTBI primer set. TCRdb reanalysed the multiplex PCR reads using MiXCR and keeps one entry per CDR3 protein. The sample carries under 400,000 distinct CDR3 sequences, 15% to 20% recorded once. Sequencing input: blood. The receptor source for this set is a woman in her forties or fifties with Graves' hyperthyroidism.

The chain is built from TRBV9 and TRBJ1-6; D ambiguous. The CDR3 extends over 13 amino acids. CDR1 and CDR2 from the germline V gene are SGDLS and YYNGEE. V was trimmed by 3 bases and J by 7 bases, leaving 8 bases between them. Here the CDR3 DNA reads TGTGCCAGCAGCGGCTCTTTAAATTCACCCCTCCACTTT. The encoded protein is CASSGSLNSPLHF.

The chain combines TRBV7-9 with TRBJ2-2; 9 bases match TRBD2. Germline-derived CDR1 and CDR2 are SEHNR and FQNEAQ (reference sequence). V lost 2 bases, J lost 4 bases, and 5 bases stayed unmatched. The CDR3 loop spans 16 amino acids. CDR3 coding DNA: TGTGCCAGCAGCTTACCGACTAGCGGAATCACCGGGGAGCTGTTTTTT. Translating it yields CASSLPTSGITGELFF.

This chain joins TRBV7-6 and TRBJ1-1, with D possibly being TRBD1 (5 bases). CDR1 and CDR2 (germline): SGHVS, FNYEAQ. V lost 6 bases, J lost 1 base, and 12 bases lay in between. This CDR3 region has 14 residues. CDR3 coding DNA: TGTGCCAGCAGAGCCGGGGGAGAGAACACTGAAGCTTTCTTT. It specifies CASRAGGENTEAFF.

The gene calls are TRBV20-1 and TRBJ2-2; no reliable D call. This CDR3 contains 14 residues. The germline V gene has CDR1 DFQATT and CDR2 SNEGSKA (reference sequence). V was cut by 0 bases and J by 5 bases, with 10 bases left in between. The CDR3 DNA sequence: TGCAGTGCTAGAGATATTACTATGACCGGGGAGCTGTTTTTT. Translation gives CSARDITMTGELFF.

The chain couples TRBV4-2 to TRBJ2-7, with a tentative D call TRBD2 (6 bases). Germline CDR1 LGHNA, CDR2 YNFKEQ. CDR3 length: 15 amino acids. Trimming removed 1 base from V and 3 bases from J, with 13 bases in between. The DNA for the CDR3 is TGTGCCAGCAGCCAAGGACGGGAGAGTGACTACGAGCAGTACTTC. Protein product: CASSQGRESDYEQYF.

This clonotype was found a few times. Sequence at one end of the junction differs from germline and may be a read error. J is TRBJ2-1 and V is TRBV5-1; 7 bases match TRBD2. CDR1 and CDR2 (germline): SGHRS, YFSETQ. The CDR3 loop spans 17 amino acids. The CDR3 protein is CASSSELGGSSYNEQLF. The CDR3 bases are TGCGCCAGCAGCTCGGAACTGGGGGGGAGCTCCTACAATGAGCAGCTCTTC.

This clonotype was counted a few times. The V call is TRBV6-4, the J call TRBJ2-3; maybe TRBD2 (6 bases). The CDR3 loop spans 14 amino acids. With 6 bases removed from V and 2 bases from J, the gap between germline ends came to 12 bases. CDR1 is MRHNA and CDR2 is SNTAGT in the germline V gene. CDR3 in DNA: TGTGCCAGCAGCCCGGGACTTACCACAGATACGCAGTATTTT. Amino acid sequence: CASSPGLTTDTQYF.

This chain connects TRBV4-1 to TRBJ1-5; D remains ambiguous. The CDR3 is 15 residues long. The germline V gene encodes CDR1 MGHRA and CDR2 YSYEKL. V dropped 5 bases and J dropped 2 bases, with 13 bases sitting between them. The CDR3 DNA reads as TGCGCCAGCAGCTTATCCTGGTCCGGCAATCAGCCCCAGCATTTT. This codes for CASSLSWSGNQPQHF.

In its sample, this clonotype was seen many times. The rearrangement uses TRBV11-2 and TRBJ1-1; D may be TRBD1 (5 bases). Germline V gene sequence: CDR1 SGHAT, CDR2 FQNNGV. This CDR3 has 14 residues. The germline V and J ends were trimmed by 0 bases and 10 bases, with 15 bases remaining between them. The CDR3 nucleotides read TGTGCCAGCAGCTTAGATATGCCGGGGGGGGGAGCTTTCTTT. As protein: CASSLDMPGGGAFF.

In this sample, this clonotype turned up many times. V and J are TRBV7-2 and TRBJ2-7; D is unresolved. V was shortened by 3 bases and J by 6 bases, with 12 bases between the two germline ends. The CDR3 is 13 residues long. CDR1 is SGHTA and CDR2 is FQGNSA in the germline V gene. This CDR3 is CASSLGTWFEQYF. In DNA form, the CDR3 reads TGTGCCAGCAGCTTGGGAACGTGGTTCGAGCAGTACTTC. Looking up the rest from reference TRBV7-2 and TRBJ2-7 gives the full variable domain: GAGVSQSPSNKVTEKGKDVELRCDPISGHTALYWYRQSLGQGLEFLIYFQGNSAPDKSGLPSDRFSAERTGGSVSTLTIQRTQQEDSAVYLCASSLGTWFEQYFGPGTRLTVT.

The genes are TRBV6-2 or TRBV6-3 and TRBJ2-1, with TRBD1 matching over 9 bases. This CDR3 has 14 amino acids. Trimming cost V 5 bases and J 9 bases; bases outside gene matches: 8. CDR1 and CDR2 from the germline V gene are MNHEY and SVGEGT. In DNA, the CDR3 is TGTGCCAGCAGTCCGACCGGGACAGGGCTTGAGCAGTTCTTC. Residues: CASSPTGTGLEQFF.

The sample holds many counts of this clonotype. The chain carries TRBV20-1 and TRBJ1-5, with D unclear. Germline CDR1 is DFQATT and CDR2 is SNEGSKA (reference sequence). The CDR3 length is 20 residues. Trimming took 0 bases from V and 2 from J, leaving 26 bases between them. CDR3 nucleotide sequence: TGCAGTGCTAGAGACGCGGGGAGGGAGCGTGTACGCATAGGCAATCAGCCCCAGCATTTT. Translation: CSARDAGRERVRIGNQPQHF.

This clonotype was counted at least ten times. CDR3 protein: CSVGQGNTEAFF. CDR3 sequence (DNA): TGCAGCGTCGGGCAAGGAAACACTGAAGCTTTCTTT. V and J are TRBV29-1 and TRBJ1-1, with D unclear. The germline V gene has CDR1 SQVTM and CDR2 ANQGSEA. Trimming removed 6 bases from V and 2 bases from J, with 10 bases in between. The CDR3 sequence is 12 residues long. Looking up the rest from reference TRBV29-1 and TRBJ1-1 gives the full variable domain: SAVISQKPSRDICQRGTSLTIQCQVDSQVTMMFWYRQQPGQSLTLIATANQGSEATYESGFVIDKFPISRPNLTFSTLTVSNMSPEDSSIYLCSVGQGNTEAFFGQGTRLTVV.

The chain links TRBV5-1 to TRBJ2-1; D gene unclear. Trimming shortened V by 1 base and J by 3 bases, and 5 bases separated the two germline ends. The CDR3 totals 13 residues. CDR1 is SGHRS and CDR2 is YFSETQ in the germline V gene. CDR3 region: CASSLRNYNEQFF. CDR3 bases: TGCGCCAGCAGCTTGCGGAACTACAATGAGCAGTTCTTC. Full variable domain (missing parts from reference TRBV5-1 and TRBJ2-1): KAGVTQTPRYLIKTRGQQVTLSCSPISGHRSVSWYQQTPGQGLQFLFEYFSETQRNKGNFPGRFSGRQFSNSRSEMNVSTLELGDSALYLCASSLRNYNEQFFGPGTRLTVL.

This clonotype was seen many times. This chain joins TRBV27 and TRBJ1-2; no clear D gene. Trimming took 5 bases from V and 4 from J, leaving 14 bases between them. The germline CDR1 and CDR2 sequences are MNHEY and SMNVEV (reference sequence). This CDR3 region has 14 residues. The CDR3 bases are TGTGCCAGCAGTCCTGTAGGGCAGGCCTATGGCTACACCTTC. Its translation is CASSPVGQAYGYTF.

The rearrangement links TRBV5-5 to TRBJ1-2, with 8 bases aligning to TRBD1. CDR1 is SGHKS, CDR2 YYEKEE, per germline (reference sequence). Losses at the gene ends were 4 bases for V and 0 bases for J; bases not matched to a gene: 8. The length of the CDR3 is 16 residues. The CDR3 DNA follows: TGTGCCAGCAGCAACGGACAGGGCCTAGCTAACTATGGCTACACCTTC. Protein sequence: CASSNGQGLANYGYTF.

A few counts support this clonotype. The rearrangement links TRBV6-5 to TRBJ1-2; TRBD1 agrees at 10 bases. CDR1 and CDR2 (germline): MNHEY, SVGAGI. With 0 bases clipped from V and 4 bases from J, the junction kept 11 bases outside the gene matches. The CDR3 runs to 18 residues. CDR3 sequence (DNA): TGTGCCAGCAGTTACTCCCCCACGGGACAGGGGTCCGCCTATGGCTACACCTTC. Translated, it gives CASSYSPTGQGSAYGYTF.

This clonotype occurred many times. This chain connects TRBV2 to TRBJ2-7; D may correspond to TRBD1 or TRBD2 (5 bases each). The CDR3 has 12 amino acids. CDR1 SNHLY and CDR2 FYNNEI come from the germline V gene. The V end was cut by 6 bases, the J end by 9 bases, with 15 bases between. CDR3 bases: TGTGCCAGCAGCGGGGACCGGGTCCGGCAGTACGTC. Protein: CASSGDRVRQYV.